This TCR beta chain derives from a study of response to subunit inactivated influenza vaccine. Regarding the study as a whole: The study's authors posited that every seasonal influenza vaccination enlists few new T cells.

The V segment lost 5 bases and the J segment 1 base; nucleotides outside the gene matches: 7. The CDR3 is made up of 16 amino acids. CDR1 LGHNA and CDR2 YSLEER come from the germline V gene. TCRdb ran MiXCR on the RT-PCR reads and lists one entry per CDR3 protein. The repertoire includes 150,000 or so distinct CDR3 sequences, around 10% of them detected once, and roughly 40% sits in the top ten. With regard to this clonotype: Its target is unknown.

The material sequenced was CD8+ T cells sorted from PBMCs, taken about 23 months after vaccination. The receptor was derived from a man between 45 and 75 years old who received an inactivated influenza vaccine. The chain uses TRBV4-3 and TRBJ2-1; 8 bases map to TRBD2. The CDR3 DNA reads TGCGCCAGCAGCTTCAGAGCGGGAGTTTCCTACAATGAGCAGTTCTTC. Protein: CASSFRAGVSYNEQFF.